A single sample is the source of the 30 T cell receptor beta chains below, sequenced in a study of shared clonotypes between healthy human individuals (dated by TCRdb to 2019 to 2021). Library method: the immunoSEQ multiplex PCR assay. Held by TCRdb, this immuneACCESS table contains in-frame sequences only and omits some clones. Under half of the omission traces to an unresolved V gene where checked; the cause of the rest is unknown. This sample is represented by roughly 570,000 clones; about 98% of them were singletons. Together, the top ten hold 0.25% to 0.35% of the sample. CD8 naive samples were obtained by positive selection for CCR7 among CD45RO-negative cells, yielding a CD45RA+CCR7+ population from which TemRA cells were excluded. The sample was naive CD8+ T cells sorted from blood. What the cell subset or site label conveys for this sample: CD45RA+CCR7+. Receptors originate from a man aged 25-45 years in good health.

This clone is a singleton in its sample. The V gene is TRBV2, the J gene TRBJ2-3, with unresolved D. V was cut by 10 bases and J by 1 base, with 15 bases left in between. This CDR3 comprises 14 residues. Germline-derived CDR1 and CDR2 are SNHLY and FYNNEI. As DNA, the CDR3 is TGTGCCATCCCATCGAAGAGACGCACAGATACGCAGTATTTT. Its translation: CAIPSKRRTDTQYF.

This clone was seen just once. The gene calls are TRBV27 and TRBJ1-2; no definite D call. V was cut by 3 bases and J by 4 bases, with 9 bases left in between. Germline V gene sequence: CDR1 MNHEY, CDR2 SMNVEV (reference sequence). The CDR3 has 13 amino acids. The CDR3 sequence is CASSFSQFYGYTF. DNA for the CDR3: TGTGCCAGCAGTTTTAGCCAGTTCTATGGCTACACCTTC.

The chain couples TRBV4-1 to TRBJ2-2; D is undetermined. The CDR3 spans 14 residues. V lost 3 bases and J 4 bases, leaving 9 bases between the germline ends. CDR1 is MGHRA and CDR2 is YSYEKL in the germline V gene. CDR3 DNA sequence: TGCGCCAGCAGCCAGCTGACCGGCACCGGGGAGCTGTTTTTT. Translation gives CASSQLTGTGELFF.

For the CDR3, the DNA is TGCGCCAGCAGCCAATCCATTTTAAACACCGGGGAGCTGTTTTTT. This encodes CASSQSILNTGELFF. V and J are TRBV4-3 and TRBJ2-2; D remains unclear. This CDR3 has 15 amino acids. Trimming took 2 bases from V and 2 from J, leaving 9 bases between them. In germline, CDR1 is LGHNA, CDR2 YSLEER.

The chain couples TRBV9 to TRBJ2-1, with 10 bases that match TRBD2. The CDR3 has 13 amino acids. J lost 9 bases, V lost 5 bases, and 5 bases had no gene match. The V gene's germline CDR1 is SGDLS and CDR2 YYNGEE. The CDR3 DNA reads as TGTGCCAGCAGTCTAGCGGGAGCGGCTGAGCAGTTCTTC. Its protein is CASSLAGAAEQFF. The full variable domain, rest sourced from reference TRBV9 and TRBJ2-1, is DSGVTQTPKHLITATGQRVTLRCSPRSGDLSVYWYQQSLDQGLQFLIQYYNGEERAKGNILERFSAQQFPDLHSELNLSSLELGDSALYFCASSLAGAAEQFFGPGTRLTVL.

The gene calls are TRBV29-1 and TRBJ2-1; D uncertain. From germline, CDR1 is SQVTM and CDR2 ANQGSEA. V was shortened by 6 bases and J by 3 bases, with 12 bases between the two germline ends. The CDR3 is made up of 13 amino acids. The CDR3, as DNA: TGCAGCGTCCTTACCATGGGCTACAATGAGCAGTTCTTC. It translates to CSVLTMGYNEQFF.

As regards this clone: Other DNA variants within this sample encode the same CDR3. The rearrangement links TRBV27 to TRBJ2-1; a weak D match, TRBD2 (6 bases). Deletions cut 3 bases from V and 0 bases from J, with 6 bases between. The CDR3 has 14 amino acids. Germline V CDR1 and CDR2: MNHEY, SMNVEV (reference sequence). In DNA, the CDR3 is TGTGCCAGCAGTTTGGGGGGCTCCTACAATGAGCAGTTCTTC. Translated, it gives CASSLGGSYNEQFF.

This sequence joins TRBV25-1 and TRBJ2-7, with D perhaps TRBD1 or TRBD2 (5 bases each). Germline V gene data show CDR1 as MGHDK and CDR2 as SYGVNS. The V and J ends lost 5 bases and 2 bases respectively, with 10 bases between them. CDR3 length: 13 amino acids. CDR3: CASSWGITYEQYF. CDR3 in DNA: TGTGCCAGCAGTTGGGGGATCACCTACGAGCAGTACTTC.

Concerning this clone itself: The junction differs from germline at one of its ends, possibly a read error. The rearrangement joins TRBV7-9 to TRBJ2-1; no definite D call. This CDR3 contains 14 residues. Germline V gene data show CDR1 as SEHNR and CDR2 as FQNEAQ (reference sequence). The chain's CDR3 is CAINSLGSSNEQFF. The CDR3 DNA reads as TGTGCCATCAACAGCTTAGGCTCCTCCAATGAGCAGTTCTTC.

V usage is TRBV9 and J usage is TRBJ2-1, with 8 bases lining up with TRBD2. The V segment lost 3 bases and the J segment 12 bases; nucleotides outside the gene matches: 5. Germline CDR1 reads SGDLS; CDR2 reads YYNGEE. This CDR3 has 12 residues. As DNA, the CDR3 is TGTGCCAGCAGCGGGACTAGCAACCGGCAGTTCTTC. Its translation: CASSGTSNRQFF. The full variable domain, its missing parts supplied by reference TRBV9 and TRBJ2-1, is DSGVTQTPKHLITATGQRVTLRCSPRSGDLSVYWYQQSLDQGLQFLIQYYNGEERAKGNILERFSAQQFPDLHSELNLSSLELGDSALYFCASSGTSNRQFFGPGTRLTVL.

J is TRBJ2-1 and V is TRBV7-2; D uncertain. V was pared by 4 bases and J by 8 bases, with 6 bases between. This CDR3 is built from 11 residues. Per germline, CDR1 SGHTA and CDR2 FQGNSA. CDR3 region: CASSSSHEQFF. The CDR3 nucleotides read TGTGCCAGCAGCTCCTCCCATGAGCAGTTCTTC.

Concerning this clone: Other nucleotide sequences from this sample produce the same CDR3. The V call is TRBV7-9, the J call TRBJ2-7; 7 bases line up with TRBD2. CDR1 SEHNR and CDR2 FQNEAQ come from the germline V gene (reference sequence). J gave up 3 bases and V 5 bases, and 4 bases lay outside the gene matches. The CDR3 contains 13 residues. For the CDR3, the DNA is TGTGCCAGCAGCCCGACTAGCAGCTACGAGCAGTACTTC. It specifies CASSPTSSYEQYF.

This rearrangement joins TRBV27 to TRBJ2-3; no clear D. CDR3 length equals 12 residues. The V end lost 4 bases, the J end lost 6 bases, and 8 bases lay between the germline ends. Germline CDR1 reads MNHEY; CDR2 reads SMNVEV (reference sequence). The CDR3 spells CASSSSIDTQYF. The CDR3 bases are TGTGCCAGCAGTTCCTCCATCGATACGCAGTATTTT.

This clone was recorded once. DNA of the CDR3: TGTGCCAGCGGGGACTTTGGCTACACCTTC. It translates to CASGDFGYTF. This sequence joins TRBV6-1 and TRBJ1-2; the D gene is possibly TRBD1 (5 bases). The length of the CDR3 is 10 residues. Trimming took off 8 bases at V and 7 bases at J, with 8 bases between the two ends. In germline, CDR1 is MNHNS, CDR2 SASEGT.

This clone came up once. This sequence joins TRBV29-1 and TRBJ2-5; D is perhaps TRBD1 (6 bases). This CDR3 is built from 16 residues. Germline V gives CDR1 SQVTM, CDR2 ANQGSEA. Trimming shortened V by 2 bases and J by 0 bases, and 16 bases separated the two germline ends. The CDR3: CSVEWRAQGNQETQYF. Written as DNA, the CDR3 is TGCAGCGTTGAATGGCGGGCACAGGGTAACCAAGAGACCCAGTACTTC.

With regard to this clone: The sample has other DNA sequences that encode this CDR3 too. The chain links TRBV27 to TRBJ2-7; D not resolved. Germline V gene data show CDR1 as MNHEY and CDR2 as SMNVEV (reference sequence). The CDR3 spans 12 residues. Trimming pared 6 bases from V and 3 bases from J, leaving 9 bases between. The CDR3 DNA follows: TGTGCCAGCAGCTCAGGTAACTACGAGCAGTACTTC. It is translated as CASSSGNYEQYF.

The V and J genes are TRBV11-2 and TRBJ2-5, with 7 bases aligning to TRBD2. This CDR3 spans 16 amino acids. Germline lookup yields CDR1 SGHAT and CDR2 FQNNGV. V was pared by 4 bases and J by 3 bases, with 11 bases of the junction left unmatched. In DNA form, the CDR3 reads TGTGCCAGCAGCTCGGGAGGTTACAGACCGAAAGAGACCCAGTACTTC. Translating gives CASSSGGYRPKETQYF.

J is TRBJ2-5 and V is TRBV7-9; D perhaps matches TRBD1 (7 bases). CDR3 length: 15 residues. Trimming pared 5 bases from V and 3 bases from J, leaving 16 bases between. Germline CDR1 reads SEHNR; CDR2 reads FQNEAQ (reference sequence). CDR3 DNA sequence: TGTGCCAGCAGCCCATGGGGCAGGGGGGAAGAGACCCAGTACTTC. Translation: CASSPWGRGEETQYF.

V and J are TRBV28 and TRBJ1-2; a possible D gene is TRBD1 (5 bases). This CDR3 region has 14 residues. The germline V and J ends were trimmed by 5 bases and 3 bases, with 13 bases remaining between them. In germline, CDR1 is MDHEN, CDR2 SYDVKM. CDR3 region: CASSQQGIDYGYTF. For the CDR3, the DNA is TGTGCCAGCAGTCAGCAGGGTATTGACTATGGCTACACCTTC.

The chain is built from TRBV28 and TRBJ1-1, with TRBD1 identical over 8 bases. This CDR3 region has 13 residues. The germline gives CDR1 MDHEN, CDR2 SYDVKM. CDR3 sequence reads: CASWSLQGAEAFF. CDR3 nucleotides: TGTGCGAGCTGGTCTCTACAGGGGGCTGAAGCTTTCTTT.

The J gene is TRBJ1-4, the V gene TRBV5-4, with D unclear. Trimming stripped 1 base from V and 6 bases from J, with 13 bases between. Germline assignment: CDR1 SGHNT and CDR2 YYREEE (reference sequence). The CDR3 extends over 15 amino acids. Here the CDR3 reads CASSLIGSSDEKLFF. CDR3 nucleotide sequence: TGTGCCAGCAGCTTGATCGGGTCTTCGGATGAAAAACTGTTTTTT.

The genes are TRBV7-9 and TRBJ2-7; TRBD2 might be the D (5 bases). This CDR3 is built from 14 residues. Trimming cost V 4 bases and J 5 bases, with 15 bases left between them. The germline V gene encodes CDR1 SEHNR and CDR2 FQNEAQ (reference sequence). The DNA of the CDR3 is TGTGCCAGCAGCTCCGAACTAGATATGGACGAGCAGTACTTC. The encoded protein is CASSSELDMDEQYF.

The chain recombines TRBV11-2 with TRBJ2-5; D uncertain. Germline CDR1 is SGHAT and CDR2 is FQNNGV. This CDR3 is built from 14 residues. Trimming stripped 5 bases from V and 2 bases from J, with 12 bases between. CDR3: CASSPHILQETQYF. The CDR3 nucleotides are TGTGCCAGCAGCCCCCATATTCTACAAGAGACCCAGTACTTC.

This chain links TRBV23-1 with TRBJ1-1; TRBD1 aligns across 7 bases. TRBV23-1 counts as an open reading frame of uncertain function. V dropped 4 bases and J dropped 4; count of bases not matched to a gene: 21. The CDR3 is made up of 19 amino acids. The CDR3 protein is CASSPHSGTALPGGTEAFF. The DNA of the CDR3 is TGCGCCAGCAGTCCACATAGCGGGACAGCCCTCCCCGGCGGCACTGAAGCTTTCTTT.

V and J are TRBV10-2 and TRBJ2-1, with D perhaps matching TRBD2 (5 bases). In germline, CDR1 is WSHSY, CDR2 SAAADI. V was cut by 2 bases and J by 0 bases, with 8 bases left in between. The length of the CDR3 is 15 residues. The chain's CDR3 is CASSEKGSSYNEQFF. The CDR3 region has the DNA TGCGCCAGCAGTGAGAAAGGGAGCTCCTACAATGAGCAGTTCTTC.

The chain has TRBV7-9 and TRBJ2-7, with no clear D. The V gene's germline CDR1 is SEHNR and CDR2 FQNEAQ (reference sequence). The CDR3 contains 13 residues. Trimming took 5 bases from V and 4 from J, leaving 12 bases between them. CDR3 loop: CASSPTSQYEQYF. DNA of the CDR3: TGTGCCAGCAGCCCGACCTCCCAGTACGAGCAGTACTTC.

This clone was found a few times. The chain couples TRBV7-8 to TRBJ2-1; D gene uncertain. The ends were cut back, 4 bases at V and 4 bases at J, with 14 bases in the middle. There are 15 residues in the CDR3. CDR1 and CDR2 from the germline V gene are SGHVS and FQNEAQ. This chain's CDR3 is CASSSRSRPYNEQFF. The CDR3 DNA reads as TGTGCCAGCAGCTCACGGTCGAGGCCTTACAATGAGCAGTTCTTC.

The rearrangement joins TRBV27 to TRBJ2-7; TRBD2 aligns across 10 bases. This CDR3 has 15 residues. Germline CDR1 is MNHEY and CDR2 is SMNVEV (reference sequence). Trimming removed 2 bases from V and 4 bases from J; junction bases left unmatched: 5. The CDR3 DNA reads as TGTGCCAGCAGTTTAACCGGACTAGCGGAATACGAGCAGTACTTC. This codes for CASSLTGLAEYEQYF.

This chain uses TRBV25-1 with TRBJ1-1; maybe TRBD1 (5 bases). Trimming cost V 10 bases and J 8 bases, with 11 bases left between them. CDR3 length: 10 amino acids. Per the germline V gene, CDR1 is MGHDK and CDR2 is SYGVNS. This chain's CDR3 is CATQRGEAFF. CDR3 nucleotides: TGTGCCACCCAGAGGGGCGAAGCTTTCTTT.

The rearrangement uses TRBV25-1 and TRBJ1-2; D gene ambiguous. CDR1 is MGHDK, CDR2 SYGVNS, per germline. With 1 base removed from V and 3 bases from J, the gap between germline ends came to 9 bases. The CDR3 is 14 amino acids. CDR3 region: CASSELGGYYGYTF. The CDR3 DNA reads TGTGCCAGCAGTGAATTGGGCGGATACTATGGCTACACCTTC.